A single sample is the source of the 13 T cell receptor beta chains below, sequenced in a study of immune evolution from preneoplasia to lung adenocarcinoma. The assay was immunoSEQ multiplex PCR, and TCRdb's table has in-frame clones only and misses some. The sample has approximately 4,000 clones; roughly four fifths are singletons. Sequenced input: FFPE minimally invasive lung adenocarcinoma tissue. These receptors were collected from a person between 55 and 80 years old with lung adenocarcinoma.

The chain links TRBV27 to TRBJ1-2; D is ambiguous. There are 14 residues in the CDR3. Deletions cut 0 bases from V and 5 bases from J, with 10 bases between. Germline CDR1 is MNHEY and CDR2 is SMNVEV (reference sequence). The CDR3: CASSLSVGPYGYTF. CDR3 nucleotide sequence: TGTGCCAGCAGTTTATCAGTTGGACCTTATGGCTACACCTTC.

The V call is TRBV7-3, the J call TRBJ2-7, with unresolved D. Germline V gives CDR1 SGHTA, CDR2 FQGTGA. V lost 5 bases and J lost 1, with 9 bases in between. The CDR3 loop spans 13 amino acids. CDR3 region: CASSPGFSYEQYF. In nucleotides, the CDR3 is TGTGCCAGCAGCCCAGGCTTTTCCTACGAGCAGTACTTC.

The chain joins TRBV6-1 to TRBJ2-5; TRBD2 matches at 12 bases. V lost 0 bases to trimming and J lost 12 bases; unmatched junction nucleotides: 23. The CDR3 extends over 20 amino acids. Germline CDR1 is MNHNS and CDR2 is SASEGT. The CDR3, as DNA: TGTGCCAGCAGTGAAGCGCTTCGGTCTAGCGGGGGGGCTCAACCAGAAAAAAAGTACTTC. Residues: CASSEALRSSGGAQPEKKYF.

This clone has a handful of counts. In DNA form, the CDR3 reads TGTGCCAGCAGCCGAGCATCCGGACAGGGCGGCACAGATACGCAGTATTTT. Encoded protein: CASSRASGQGGTDTQYF. The rearrangement uses TRBV7-9 and TRBJ2-3, with 8 positions matching TRBD1. The CDR3 length is 17 residues. Germline lookup yields CDR1 SEHNR and CDR2 FQNEAQ (reference sequence). V lost 5 bases, J lost 1 base, and 11 bases stayed unmatched.

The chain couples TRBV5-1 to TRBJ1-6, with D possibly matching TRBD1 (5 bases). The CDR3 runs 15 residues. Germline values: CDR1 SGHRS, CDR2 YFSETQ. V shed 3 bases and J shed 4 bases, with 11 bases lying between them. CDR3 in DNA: TGCGCCAGCAGCTGGGACGCACTTTATAATTCACCCCTCCACTTT. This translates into CASSWDALYNSPLHF. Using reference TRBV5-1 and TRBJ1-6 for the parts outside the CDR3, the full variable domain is KAGVTQTPRYLIKTRGQQVTLSCSPISGHRSVSWYQQTPGQGLQFLFEYFSETQRNKGNFPGRFSGRQFSNSRSEMNVSTLELGDSALYLCASSWDALYNSPLHFGNGTRLTVT.

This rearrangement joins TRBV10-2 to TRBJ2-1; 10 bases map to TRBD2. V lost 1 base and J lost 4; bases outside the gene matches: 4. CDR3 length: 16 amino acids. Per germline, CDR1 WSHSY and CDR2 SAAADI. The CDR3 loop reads CASSELAGGSYNEQFF. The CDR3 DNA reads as TGCGCCAGCAGTGAGTTAGCGGGGGGTTCATACAATGAGCAGTTCTTC.

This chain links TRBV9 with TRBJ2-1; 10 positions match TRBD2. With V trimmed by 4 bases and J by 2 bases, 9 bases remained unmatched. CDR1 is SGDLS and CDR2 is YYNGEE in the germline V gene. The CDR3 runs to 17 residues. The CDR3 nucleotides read TGTGCCAGCAGCCAAACACCCAGCGGGGGGGCCTACAATGAGCAGTTCTTC. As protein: CASSQTPSGGAYNEQFF. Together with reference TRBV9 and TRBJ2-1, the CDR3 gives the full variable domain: DSGVTQTPKHLITATGQRVTLRCSPRSGDLSVYWYQQSLDQGLQFLIQYYNGEERAKGNILERFSAQQFPDLHSELNLSSLELGDSALYFCASSQTPSGGAYNEQFFGPGTRLTVL.

The CDR3: CAIRKGASGEQFF. Here the CDR3 DNA reads TGTGCCATCAGAAAGGGGGCGTCCGGTGAGCAGTTCTTC. The chain recombines TRBV10-3 with TRBJ2-1; 7 nucleotides match TRBD1. The CDR3 has 13 amino acids. Germline V gene sequence: CDR1 ENHRY, CDR2 SYGVKD. J lost 9 bases, V lost 6 bases, and 8 bases had no gene match.

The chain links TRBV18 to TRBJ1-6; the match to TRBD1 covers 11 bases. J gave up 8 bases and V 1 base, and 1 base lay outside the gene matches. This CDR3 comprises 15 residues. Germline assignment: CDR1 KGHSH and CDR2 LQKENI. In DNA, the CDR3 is TGTGCCAGCTCACCACAGGGACAGGGGGATTCACCCCTCCACTTT. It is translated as CASSPQGQGDSPLHF.

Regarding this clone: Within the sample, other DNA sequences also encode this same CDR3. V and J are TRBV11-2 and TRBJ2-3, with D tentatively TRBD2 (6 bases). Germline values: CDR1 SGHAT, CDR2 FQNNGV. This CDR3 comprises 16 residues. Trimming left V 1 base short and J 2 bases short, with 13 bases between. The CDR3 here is CASSLGARLDTDTQYF. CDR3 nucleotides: TGTGCCAGCAGCTTAGGCGCTCGACTAGACACAGATACGCAGTATTTT.

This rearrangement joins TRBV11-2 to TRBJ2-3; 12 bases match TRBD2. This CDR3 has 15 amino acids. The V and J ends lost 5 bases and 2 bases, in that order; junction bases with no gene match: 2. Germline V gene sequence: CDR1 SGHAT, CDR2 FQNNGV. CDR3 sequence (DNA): TGTGCCAGCAGCGGACTAGCGGGGTACACAGATACGCAGTATTTT. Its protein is CASSGLAGYTDTQYF.

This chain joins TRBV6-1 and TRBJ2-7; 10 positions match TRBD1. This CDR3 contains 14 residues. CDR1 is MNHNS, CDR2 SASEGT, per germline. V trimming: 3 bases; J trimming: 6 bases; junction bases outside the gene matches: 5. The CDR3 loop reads CASSEGTGAFEQYF. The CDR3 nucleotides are TGTGCCAGCAGTGAGGGGACAGGGGCGTTCGAGCAGTACTTC.

In DNA form, the CDR3 reads TGTGCCAGCAGCTTCGACAGCACCGGGGAGCTGTTTTTT. Its translation: CASSFDSTGELFF. The chain is built from TRBV7-9 and TRBJ2-2; TRBD1 might be the D (5 bases). V was trimmed by 3 bases and J by 4 bases, leaving 6 bases between them. CDR3 length equals 13 residues. CDR1 is SEHNR and CDR2 is FQNEAQ in the germline V gene (reference sequence).